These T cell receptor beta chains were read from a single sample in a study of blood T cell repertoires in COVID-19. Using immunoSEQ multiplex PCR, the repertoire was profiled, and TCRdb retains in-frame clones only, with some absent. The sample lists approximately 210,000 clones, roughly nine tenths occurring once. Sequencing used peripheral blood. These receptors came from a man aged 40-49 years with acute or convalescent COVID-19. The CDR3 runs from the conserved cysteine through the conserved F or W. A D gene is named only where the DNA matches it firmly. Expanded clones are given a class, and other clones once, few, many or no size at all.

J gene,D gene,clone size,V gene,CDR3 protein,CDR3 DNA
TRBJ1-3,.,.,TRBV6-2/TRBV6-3,CASSTPMSGTGFSGNTIYF,TGTGCCAGCAGTACCCCTATGAGCGGGACGGGATTCTCTGGAAACACCATATATTTT
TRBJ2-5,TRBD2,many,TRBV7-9,CASSSFSGGQETQYF,TGTGCCAGCAGCTCCTTTTCGGGGGGACAAGAGACCCAGTACTTC
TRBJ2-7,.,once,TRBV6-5,CASSYFTGSEQYF,TGTGCCAGCAGTTATTTCACAGGGAGCGAGCAGTACTTC
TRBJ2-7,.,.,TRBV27,CASSSYRDTYEQYF,TGTGCCAGCAGTTCATACAGGGACACCTACGAGCAGTACTTC
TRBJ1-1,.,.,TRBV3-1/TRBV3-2,CASSQSRTVGNTEAFF,TGTGCCAGCAGCCAGAGCCGGACAGTGGGGAACACTGAAGCTTTCTTT
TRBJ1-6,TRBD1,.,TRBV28,CASSPSLGQGNNSPLHF,TGTGCCAGCAGTCCCTCTTTAGGACAGGGGAATAATTCACCCCTCCACTTT
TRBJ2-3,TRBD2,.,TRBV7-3,CASSPGLGTDTQYF,TGTGCCAGCAGCCCGGGACTAGGCACAGATACGCAGTATTTT
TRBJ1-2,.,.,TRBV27,CASSLGGGGLNYGYTF,TGTGCCAGCAGCCTGGGGGGGGGTGGGCTAAACTATGGCTACACCTTC
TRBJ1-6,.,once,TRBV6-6,CASSYSMEGMASPLHF,TGTGCCAGCAGTTACTCGATGGAGGGAATGGCTTCACCCCTCCACTTT
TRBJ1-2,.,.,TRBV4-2,CASSQGQVSYGYTF,TGTGCCAGCAGCCAAGGACAGGTGTCCTATGGCTACACCTTC
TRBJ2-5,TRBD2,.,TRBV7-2,CASSGGLAGGPVEYF,TGTGCCAGCAGCGGTGGACTAGCGGGAGGGCCGGTTGAGTACTTC
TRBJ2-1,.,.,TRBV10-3,CAISEGGSSYNEQFF,TGTGCCATCAGTGAGGGCGGAAGCTCCTACAATGAGCAGTTCTTC
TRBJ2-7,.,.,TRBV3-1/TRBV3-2,CASSHRAEQYF,TGTGCCAGCAGCCACAGGGCGGAGCAGTACTTC
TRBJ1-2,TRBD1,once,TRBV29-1,CSVADREDGYTF,TGCAGCGTTGCGGACAGGGAGGATGGCTACACCTTC
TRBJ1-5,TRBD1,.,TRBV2,CASSRQGVRNQPQHF,TGTGCCAGCAGCCGCCAGGGGGTACGGAATCAGCCCCAGCATTTT
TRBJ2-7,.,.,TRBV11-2,CASSLPLGGGSYEQYF,TGTGCCAGCAGCTTACCTTTAGGCGGAGGCTCCTACGAGCAGTACTTC
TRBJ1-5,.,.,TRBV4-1,CASSPPASGVYQPQHF,TGCGCCAGCAGCCCACCGGCCTCGGGGGTTTATCAGCCCCAGCATTTT
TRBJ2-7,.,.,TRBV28,CASSFGGKYEQYF,TGTGCCAGCAGTTTCGGGGGTAAATACGAGCAGTACTTC
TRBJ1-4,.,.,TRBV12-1,CASSRQGDSGREKLFF,TGTGCCAGCAGCCGACAGGGGGATTCCGGGCGGGAAAAACTGTTTTTT
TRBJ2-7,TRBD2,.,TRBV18,CASSPLGGRADEQYF,TGTGCCAGCTCACCACTGGGCGGGAGGGCCGACGAGCAGTACTTC
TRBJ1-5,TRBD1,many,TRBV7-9,CASSLTGGGQPQHF,TGTGCCAGCAGTTTGACAGGGGGCGGGCAGCCCCAGCATTTT
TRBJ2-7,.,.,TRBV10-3,CAISEARVTYEQYF,TGTGCCATCAGTGAGGCCAGGGTGACCTACGAGCAGTACTTC
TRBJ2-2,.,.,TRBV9,CASSETVSTGELFF,TGTGCCAGCAGCGAGACAGTGAGCACCGGGGAGCTGTTTTTT
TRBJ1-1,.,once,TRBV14,CASSDWSMNTEAFF,TGTGCCAGCAGCGATTGGAGCATGAACACTGAAGCTTTCTTT
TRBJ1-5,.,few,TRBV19,CASNVAAGVGPGGQPQHF,TGTGCCAGTAACGTCGCGGCGGGTGTGGGTCCAGGAGGTCAGCCCCAGCATTTT
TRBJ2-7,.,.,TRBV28,CASNAPVGTAAYEQYF,TGTGCCAGCAACGCCCCGGTGGGCACAGCAGCCTACGAGCAGTACTTC
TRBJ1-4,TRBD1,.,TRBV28,CASSSSGGVNEKLFF,TGTGCCAGCAGTTCTTCAGGGGGAGTGAATGAAAAACTGTTTTTT
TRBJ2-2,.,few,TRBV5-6,CASSFRLRWLRSTGELFF,TGTGCCAGCAGCTTCCGTCTAAGATGGTTAAGGAGCACCGGGGAGCTGTTTTTT
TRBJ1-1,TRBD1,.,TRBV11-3,CASSLGGGMNTEAFF,TGTGCCAGCAGCTTAGGAGGGGGCATGAACACTGAAGCTTTCTTT
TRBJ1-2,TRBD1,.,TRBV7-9,CASSRPGTGELGGGYTF,TGTGCCAGCAGCCGCCCCGGGACAGGGGAGCTTGGGGGTGGCTACACCTTC
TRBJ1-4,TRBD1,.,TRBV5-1,CASSLGQGDEKLFF,TGCGCCAGCAGCTTGGGACAGGGCGATGAAAAACTGTTTTTT
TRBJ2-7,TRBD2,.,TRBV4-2,CASSQGTSGDYEQYF,TGTGCCAGCAGCCAAGGGACTAGCGGGGACTACGAGCAGTACTTC
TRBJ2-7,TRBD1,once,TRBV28,CASSSPGVQGGMVEQYF,TGTGCCAGCAGTTCCCCTGGGGTACAGGGGGGAATGGTCGAGCAGTACTTC
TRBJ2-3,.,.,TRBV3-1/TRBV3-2,CASTRQHGTDTQYF,TGTGCCAGCACCAGACAGCATGGCACAGATACGCAGTATTTT
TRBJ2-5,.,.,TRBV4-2,CASSPPPGLDVETQYF,TGTGCCAGCAGCCCACCTCCGGGACTGGATGTGGAGACCCAGTACTTC
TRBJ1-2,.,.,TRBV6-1,CASSGPDPGQINYGYTF,TGTGCCAGCAGTGGCCCCGATCCGGGACAAATTAACTATGGCTACACCTTC
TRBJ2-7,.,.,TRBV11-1,CASSLQTVESKMYF,TGTGCCAGCAGCTTACAGACTGTCGAATCAAAAATGTACTTC
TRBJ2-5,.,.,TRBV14,CASSGRRSWLRETQYF,TGTGCCAGCAGCGGCCGCCGGTCGTGGCTCAGGGAGACCCAGTACTTC
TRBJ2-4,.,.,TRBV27,CASAMGGRGNIQYF,TGTGCCTCCGCTATGGGGGGGCGCGGAAACATTCAGTACTTC
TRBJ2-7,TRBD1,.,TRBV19,CASSPRTGGHEQYF,TGTGCCAGTAGTCCTCGCACAGGGGGTCACGAGCAGTACTTC
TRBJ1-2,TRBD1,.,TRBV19,CASSIADRGHGYTF,TGTGCCAGTAGTATAGCGGACAGGGGCCATGGCTACACCTTC
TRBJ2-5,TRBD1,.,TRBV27,CASRLQGFQETQYF,TGTGCCAGCAGATTACAGGGGTTCCAAGAGACCCAGTACTTC
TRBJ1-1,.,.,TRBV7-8,CASSSLYRNTEAFF,TGTGCCAGCAGCTCCCTTTACAGGAACACTGAAGCTTTCTTT
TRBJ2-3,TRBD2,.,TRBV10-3,CAISDGGGRTDTQYF,TGTGCCATCAGTGACGGGGGGGGCCGGACAGATACGCAGTATTTT
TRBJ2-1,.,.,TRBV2,CASRGERVPYNEQFF,TGTGCCAGCAGGGGGGAGCGGGTCCCCTACAATGAGCAGTTCTTC